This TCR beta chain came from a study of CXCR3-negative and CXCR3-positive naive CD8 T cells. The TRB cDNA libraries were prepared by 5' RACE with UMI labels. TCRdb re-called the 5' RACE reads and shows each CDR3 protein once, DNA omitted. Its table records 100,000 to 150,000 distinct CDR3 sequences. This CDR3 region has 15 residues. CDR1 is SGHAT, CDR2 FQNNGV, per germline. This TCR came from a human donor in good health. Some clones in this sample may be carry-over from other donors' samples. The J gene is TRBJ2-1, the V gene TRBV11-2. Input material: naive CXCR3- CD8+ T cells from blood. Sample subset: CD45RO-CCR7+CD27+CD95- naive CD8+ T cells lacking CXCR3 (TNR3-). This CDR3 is CASSLWTASYNEQFF. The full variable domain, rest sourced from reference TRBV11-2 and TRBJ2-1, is EAGVAQSPRYKIIEKRQSVAFWCNPISGHATLYWYQQILGQGPKLLIQFQNNGVVDDSQLPKDRFSAERLKGVDSTLKIQPAKLEDSAVYLCASSLWTASYNEQFFGPGTRLTVL.